This TCR beta chain was retrieved from a study of T cell responses to AZD1222 COVID-19 vaccine. Germline lookup yields CDR1 KGHSH and CDR2 LQKENI. The CDR3 sequence is 14 residues long. Germline trimming cut 2 bases from V and 6 bases from J; bases unmatched to any gene: 3. Using immunoSEQ multiplex PCR, the repertoire was profiled, and TCRdb retains in-frame clones only, with some absent. The data contain 100,000 to 150,000 clones, 85% to 90% of them singletons. This receptor was identified in an adult in good health. The chain has TRBV18 and TRBJ1-2, with 10 nucleotides matching TRBD1. The sequencing used peripheral blood, collected on day 0 of AZD1222 vaccination. The CDR3 loop is CASSPTGTGDGYTF. CDR3 DNA sequence: TGTGCCAGCTCACCAACCGGGACAGGGGATGGCTACACCTTC.